The 8 T cell receptor beta chains reported below all come from one sample, sequenced in a study of vaccination effects on CD4 cells after COVID-19. Sequencing was performed with immunoSEQ multiplex PCR; in TCRdb, only in-frame clones are kept and a portion is missing. The data contain about 20,000 clones, about three quarters of them seen just once; the ten biggest clones take up roughly a fifth. Prior to sequencing, the ViraFEST assay stimulated PBMC with viral peptide pools, which expanded the antigen-specific CD4+ T cells. It was after nine to ten days of culture that CD4+ T cells were isolated. According to the study, vaccine recipients showed no prior SARS-CoV-2 infection and negative nucleocapsid antibodies. No antigen is known for these receptors. The sequencing here drew on CD4+ T cells from PBMCs cultured with HCoV-NL63 spike peptides, taken before COVID-19 vaccination. All receptors derive from a human donor who received a COVID-19 vaccine.

There are a few counts of this clone. V and J are TRBV6-6 and TRBJ2-7; TRBD2 is a possible D gene (6 bases). V lost 5 bases to trimming and J lost 2 bases, with 13 bases between them. Per the germline V gene, CDR1 is MNHNY and CDR2 is SVGAGI (reference sequence). This CDR3 is 14 amino acids long. The CDR3 region has the DNA TGTGCCAGCAGTCCCCACGGAGGGACCTACGAGCAGTACTTC. Protein product: CASSPHGGTYEQYF.

The sample holds a few counts of this clone. The chain uses TRBV25-1 and TRBJ2-1, with 8 bases that match TRBD2. The CDR3 consists of 15 residues. Germline-derived CDR1 and CDR2 are MGHDK and SYGVNS. Trimming at V came to 2 bases and at J to 10 bases, leaving 10 bases not matched to a gene. The CDR3: CASSEPGGPGREQFF. The DNA for the CDR3 is TGTGCCAGCAGTGAACCGGGAGGGCCGGGTAGGGAGCAGTTCTTC.

V gene TRBV2 combines with J gene TRBJ1-2; D is unresolved. The CDR3 consists of 10 residues. Germline V gene sequence: CDR1 SNHLY, CDR2 FYNNEI. The V and J ends lost 3 bases and 13 bases respectively, with 9 bases between them. The CDR3 region has the DNA TGTGCCAGCAGTGAGGAGGGATGCACCTTC. As protein: CASSEEGCTF.

The chain has TRBV19 and TRBJ2-6; a possible D gene is TRBD2 (6 bases). With 2 bases removed from V and 0 bases from J, the gap between germline ends came to 14 bases. The germline V gene encodes CDR1 LNHDA and CDR2 SQIVND (reference sequence). The CDR3 loop spans 18 amino acids. The CDR3 loop reads CASSIIDGRTSGANVLTF. CDR3 nucleotides: TGTGCCAGTAGTATAATAGACGGGAGAACCTCTGGGGCCAACGTCCTGACTTTC.

The chain carries TRBV7-6 and TRBJ1-3; 7 bases agree with TRBD1. The ends lost 4 bases at V and 0 bases at J; junction bases unmatched: 6. This CDR3 contains 16 residues. The germline V gene has CDR1 SGHVS and CDR2 FNYEAQ. The CDR3 bases are TGTGCCAGCAGCTCCGGGACAGAGCTCTCTGGAAACACCATATATTTT. Translated, it gives CASSSGTELSGNTIYF.

The chain joins TRBV5-1 to TRBJ1-1; D is perhaps TRBD1 (6 bases). The CDR3 loop spans 13 amino acids. Germline loops: CDR1 SGHRS, CDR2 YFSETQ. Trimming took off 6 bases at V and 0 bases at J, with 9 bases between the two ends. CDR3 DNA: TGCGCCAGCAAAACAGGGCTGAACACTGAAGCTTTCTTT. This gives the protein CASKTGLNTEAFF.

This clone has just a few counts. Here the CDR3 reads CAISGPANYGYTF. The CDR3 DNA follows: TGTGCCATCAGTGGACCGGCTAACTATGGCTACACCTTC. V gene TRBV10-3 combines with J gene TRBJ1-2, with D uncertain. The V gene lost 4 bases and the J gene lost 0 bases, with 6 bases spanning the gap. The CDR3 totals 13 residues. The germline V gene encodes CDR1 ENHRY and CDR2 SYGVKD.

Only a few counts were recorded for this clone. The rearrangement uses TRBV4-1 and TRBJ1-4, with a possible D match to TRBD1 (5 bases). Germline CDR1 MGHRA, CDR2 YSYEKL. The V gene lost 2 bases and the J gene lost 4 bases, with 17 bases spanning the gap. This CDR3 has 17 residues. CDR3: CASSQNRWGVDNEKLFF. The CDR3 nucleotides read TGCGCCAGCAGCCAAAATAGGTGGGGGGTGGATAATGAAAAACTGTTTTTT.